These 8 T cell receptor beta chains were sequenced from one sample in a study of identifying expanded T cells in peripheral blood. Sequencing was performed with immunoSEQ multiplex PCR; in TCRdb, only in-frame clones are kept and a portion is missing. This sample has 80,000 to 90,000 clones; approximately 86% occur once, and the top ten carry 5.6%. Material: blood. These receptors came from a person aged 18 to 70 in good health.

This rearrangement joins TRBV7-8 to TRBJ1-5; D unresolved. Germline-derived CDR1 and CDR2 are SGHVS and FQNEAQ. V was clipped by 0 bases and J by 0 bases, with 9 bases between them. The CDR3 totals 16 residues. The CDR3 region is CASSLARGVSNQPQHF. The CDR3 nucleotides read TGTGCCAGCAGCTTAGCGCGGGGAGTTAGCAATCAGCCCCAGCATTTT.

The chain links TRBV6-5 to TRBJ2-7; 7 positions match TRBD1. The CDR3 is 15 residues long. The V segment lost 3 bases and the J segment 0 bases; nucleotides outside the gene matches: 5. Germline CDR1 is MNHEY and CDR2 is SVGAGI. The CDR3 region has the DNA TGTGCCAGCAGTTATAAGGGACAGAGCTCCTACGAGCAGTACTTC. Its translation: CASSYKGQSSYEQYF.

The chain has TRBV5-1 and TRBJ1-1; TRBD1 agrees at 8 bases. The CDR3 is 15 amino acids. Per germline, CDR1 SGHRS and CDR2 YFSETQ. V lost 0 bases and J lost 4; bases outside the gene matches: 5. The CDR3 spells CASSLGTGISTEAFF. The CDR3 DNA follows: TGCGCCAGCAGCTTGGGGACAGGGATCAGCACTGAAGCTTTCTTT.

This chain uses TRBV11-2 with TRBJ2-7; possibly TRBD1 or TRBD2 for D (6 bases each). The germline V gene encodes CDR1 SGHAT and CDR2 FQNNGV. This CDR3 is 17 amino acids long. Trimming pared 0 bases from V and 3 bases from J, leaving 18 bases between. The CDR3 coding sequence is TGTGCCAGCAGCTTAGAAGGGGGGCGGGGCCCGAACTACGAGCAGTACTTC. Protein sequence: CASSLEGGRGPNYEQYF.

CDR3: CASSLSGGWNQPQHF. The CDR3 region has the DNA TGTGCCAGCAGTTTATCCGGTGGGTGGAATCAGCCCCAGCATTTT. The chain joins TRBV27 to TRBJ1-5, with no clear D. Germline CDR1 is MNHEY and CDR2 is SMNVEV (reference sequence). This CDR3 comprises 15 residues. The V and J ends lost 0 bases and 4 bases respectively, with 10 bases between them.

The V gene is TRBV4-1, the J gene TRBJ1-1; a weak D match, TRBD1 (6 bases). Trimming left V 2 bases short and J 7 bases short, with 17 bases between. The germline CDR1 and CDR2 sequences are MGHRA and YSYEKL. The CDR3 extends over 15 amino acids. The CDR3 region has the DNA TGCGCCAGCAGCCAATATGGGGGCAGCCGGGGTGAAGCTTTCTTT. This encodes CASSQYGGSRGEAFF.

This chain uses TRBV18 with TRBJ1-4; D uncertain. Germline-derived CDR1 and CDR2 are KGHSH and LQKENI. The CDR3 has 15 residues. The ends were cut back, 3 bases at V and 0 bases at J, with 8 bases in the middle. As DNA, the CDR3 is TGTGCCAGCTCACCTGCGGCGACAACTAATGAAAAACTGTTTTTT. Protein product: CASSPAATTNEKLFF.

The chain employs TRBV19 and TRBJ1-4; unclear D gene. V was clipped by 3 bases and J by 3 bases, with 17 bases between them. Germline-derived CDR1 and CDR2 are LNHDA and SQIVND (reference sequence). The CDR3 covers 17 residues. CDR3 coding DNA: TGTGCCAGTAGTATCCGGCCCGTCATTCAATCTAATGAAAAACTGTTTTTT. As protein: CASSIRPVIQSNEKLFF.